The 22 T cell receptor beta chains below all came from one sample that was sequenced in a study of PD-1 blockade in classical Hodgkin lymphoma. Relapses following autologous stem cell transplantation were seen in all patients, with brentuximab vedotin exposure varying. Thawed PBMCs underwent magnetic negative selection to yield purified CD4+ T cells. Using immunoSEQ multiplex PCR, the repertoire was profiled, and TCRdb retains in-frame clones only, with some absent. The profile shows under 8,500 clones, roughly four fifths of them singletons. The source was CD4+ T cells from blood, collected at baseline. These receptors were collected from a human donor with classical Hodgkin lymphoma.

J is TRBJ1-5 and V is TRBV2, with no clear D. The CDR3 sequence is 15 residues long. Germline values: CDR1 SNHLY, CDR2 FYNNEI. V gave up 6 bases and J gave up 4 bases, with 16 bases separating them. CDR3 amino acids: CASSSSRGRNQPQHF. Here the CDR3 DNA reads TGTGCCAGCAGCTCCTCCCGGGGTAGAAATCAGCCCCAGCATTTT. Full variable domain (remainder filled in from reference TRBV2 and TRBJ1-5): EPEVTQTPSHQVTQMGQEVILRCVPISNHLYFYWYRQILGQKVEFLVSFYNNEISEKSEIFDDQFSVERPDGSNFTLKIRSTKLEDSAMYFCASSSSRGRNQPQHFGDGTRLSIL.

This clone was seen only a few times. The genes are TRBV6-1 and TRBJ2-7; D may be TRBD2 (5 bases). The V gene's germline CDR1 is MNHNS and CDR2 SASEGT. The CDR3 runs 13 residues. Trimming removed 7 bases from V and 5 bases from J, with 15 bases in between. Here the CDR3 reads CASKTGLPNEQYF. The DNA of the CDR3 is TGTGCCAGCAAAACTGGACTGCCCAACGAGCAGTACTTC.

The genes are TRBV7-8 and TRBJ1-6, with D uncertain. Germline-derived CDR1 and CDR2 are SGHVS and FQNEAQ. The CDR3 contains 13 residues. V was shortened by 1 base and J by 10 bases, with 8 bases between the two germline ends. CDR3 DNA sequence: TGTGCCAGCAGCTTAGAGGGCAACTCACCCCTCCACTTT. It encodes CASSLEGNSPLHF.

The chain uses TRBV6-5 and TRBJ1-2, with no clear D. CDR1 MNHEY and CDR2 SVGAGI come from the germline V gene. With 5 bases removed from V and 0 bases from J, the gap between germline ends came to 13 bases. This CDR3 has 15 residues. CDR3 protein: CASSPLGSANYGYTF. In nucleotides, the CDR3 is TGTGCCAGCAGTCCCTTAGGGTCAGCTAACTATGGCTACACCTTC.

This chain links TRBV28 with TRBJ1-5, with TRBD1 as a possible D gene (6 bases). Trimming took off 4 bases at V and 13 bases at J, with 26 bases between the two ends. CDR3 length: 16 amino acids. From germline, CDR1 is MDHEN and CDR2 SYDVKM. CDR3 sequence: CASSYSGETNPRKQHF. The CDR3, as DNA: TGTGCCAGCAGTTACTCAGGGGAGACAAACCCACGTAAACAGCATTTT.

V is TRBV7-9 and J is TRBJ1-1, with 8 bases fitting TRBD1. The junction had 2 bases not matched to a gene; V was cut back by 3 bases and J by 2 bases. Per the germline V gene, CDR1 is SEHNR and CDR2 is FQNEAQ (reference sequence). The CDR3 covers 14 residues. As DNA, the CDR3 is TGTGCCAGCAGCTTGGGACAGGCAAACACTGAAGCTTTCTTT. Its translation: CASSLGQANTEAFF.

This clone came up once. This chain links TRBV10-3 with TRBJ1-1, with D maybe TRBD1 (6 bases). Germline CDR1 ENHRY, CDR2 SYGVKD. Trimming stripped 2 bases from V and 5 bases from J, with 15 bases between. CDR3 length: 15 residues. The DNA of the CDR3 is TGTGCCATCAGTGAGCCAGCGGGGGCGCGGACTGAAGCTTTCTTT. It yields the protein CAISEPAGARTEAFF.

This chain connects TRBV9 to TRBJ2-3; D is unclear. Trimming removed 4 bases from V and 4 bases from J, with 19 bases in between. In germline, CDR1 is SGDLS, CDR2 YYNGEE. The CDR3 length is 16 residues. CDR3 in DNA: TGTGCCAGCAGCCTCAGTGGTAGCTATGCGGCAGATACGCAGTATTTT. As protein: CASSLSGSYAADTQYF.

This clone appeared a single time. The genes are TRBV7-3 and TRBJ2-4; 10 bases match TRBD1. CDR3 length: 18 residues. Germline assignment: CDR1 SGHTA and CDR2 FQGTGA. V gave up 2 bases and J gave up 0 bases; unmatched junction bases: 7. This CDR3 is CASSLPGQGFRAKNIQYF. The CDR3 DNA is TGTGCCAGCAGCTTACCGGGACAGGGGTTCCGAGCCAAAAACATTCAGTACTTC.

The sample holds a few counts of this clone. V and J are TRBV29-1 and TRBJ1-1; D may be TRBD1 (6 bases). V shed 4 bases and J shed 11 bases, with 20 bases lying between them. The CDR3 sequence is 13 residues long. Per the germline V gene, CDR1 is SQVTM and CDR2 is ANQGSEA. The CDR3 DNA sequence: TGCAGCGTTGCCCCCCCACCGGGGGCTAGGGCTTTCTTT. Its translation: CSVAPPPGARAFF.

The sample holds a few counts of this clone. This rearrangement joins TRBV2 to TRBJ1-2, with 8 bases aligning to TRBD1. CDR1 and CDR2 (germline): SNHLY, FYNNEI. This CDR3 has 13 residues. V gave up 6 bases and J gave up 4 bases; unmatched junction bases: 4. The CDR3 spells CASRSTGVYGYTF. The CDR3 nucleotides are TGTGCCAGCAGATCGACAGGGGTCTATGGCTACACCTTC.

The V and J genes are TRBV7-2 and TRBJ1-1, with a weak D call TRBD1 (5 bases). This CDR3 has 14 residues. Per the germline V gene, CDR1 is SGHTA and CDR2 is FQGNSA. Trimming pared 2 bases from V and 2 bases from J, leaving 9 bases between. In DNA form, the CDR3 reads TGTGCCAGCAGCTTAACTACAGGTAACACTGAAGCTTTCTTT. Amino acids: CASSLTTGNTEAFF. Drawing the rest from reference TRBV7-2 and TRBJ1-1, the complete variable domain is GAGVSQSPSNKVTEKGKDVELRCDPISGHTALYWYRQSLGQGLEFLIYFQGNSAPDKSGLPSDRFSAERTGGSVSTLTIQRTQQEDSAVYLCASSLTTGNTEAFFGQGTRLTVV.

The rearrangement joins TRBV9 to TRBJ1-6; 10 nucleotides agree with TRBD1. V trimming: 2 bases; J trimming: 8 bases; junction bases outside the gene matches: 4. CDR3 length: 15 residues. The germline gives CDR1 SGDLS, CDR2 YYNGEE. The CDR3 sequence: CASSVSGTGDSPLHF. CDR3 sequence (DNA): TGTGCCAGCAGCGTTTCCGGGACAGGGGATTCACCCCTCCACTTT.

The chain is built from TRBV18 and TRBJ2-4, with a possible D match to TRBD1 (6 bases). CDR3 length equals 15 residues. From germline, CDR1 is KGHSH and CDR2 LQKENI. The V and J ends lost 4 bases and 3 bases respectively, with 13 bases between them. CDR3 DNA sequence: TGTGCCAGCTCACGAAGTAGACAGGACAAAAACATTCAGTACTTC. This codes for CASSRSRQDKNIQYF.

The rearrangement links TRBV7-9 to TRBJ2-3; the D gene is possibly TRBD2 (6 bases). From germline, CDR1 is SEHNR and CDR2 FQNEAQ (reference sequence). There are 15 residues in the CDR3. Between the trimmed V and J ends, which lost 5 bases and 2 bases, there was a span of 14 bases. The CDR3 protein is CASSLMGTPTDTQYF. The DNA for the CDR3 is TGTGCCAGCAGCCTGATGGGGACTCCCACAGATACGCAGTATTTT.

The rearrangement links TRBV11-2 to TRBJ1-2; D ambiguous. CDR1 SGHAT and CDR2 FQNNGV come from the germline V gene. V was shortened by 3 bases and J by 2 bases, with 10 bases between the two germline ends. CDR3 length: 14 amino acids. Here the CDR3 DNA reads TGTGCCAGCAGCTTGTCCAGCCAAAACTATGGCTACACCTTC. Amino acid sequence: CASSLSSQNYGYTF.

The gene calls are TRBV7-9 and TRBJ2-7, with TRBD1 as a possible D gene (5 bases). V was clipped by 2 bases and J by 7 bases, with 12 bases between them. Germline-derived CDR1 and CDR2 are SEHNR and FQNEAQ (reference sequence). There are 13 residues in the CDR3. The CDR3 DNA follows: TGTGCCAGCAGCTTAAGGGGCATTCGGGAGCAGTACTTC. This gives the protein CASSLRGIREQYF. Supplemented by reference TRBV7-9 and TRBJ2-7, the full variable domain reads DTGVSQNPRHKITKRGQNVTFRCDPISEHNRLYWYRQTLGQGPEFLTYFQNEAQLEKSRLLSDRFSAERPKGSFSTLEIQRTEQGDSAMYLCASSLRGIREQYFGPGTRLTVT.

The rearrangement uses TRBV4-2 and TRBJ2-3; TRBD2 matches at 9 bases. The germline CDR1 and CDR2 sequences are LGHNA and YNFKEQ. CDR3 length: 16 residues. V was pared by 0 bases and J by 5 bases, with 6 bases of the junction left unmatched. In DNA, the CDR3 is TGTGCCAGCAGCCAAGATGGCACTAGCGGGTTAGATACGCAGTATTTT. Translated: CASSQDGTSGLDTQYF.

The V gene is TRBV6-6, the J gene TRBJ1-1, with a tentative D call TRBD1 (5 bases). The CDR3 is 13 residues long. The V end lost 5 bases, the J end lost 1 base, and 8 bases lay between the germline ends. The germline gives CDR1 MNHNY, CDR2 SVGAGI (reference sequence). CDR3 amino acids: CASSRGRNTEAFF. Written as DNA, the CDR3 is TGTGCCAGCAGTAGGGGTAGGAACACTGAAGCTTTCTTT.

Here the CDR3 reads CASSSGLAGDTQYF. As DNA, the CDR3 is TGTGCCAGCAGCTCCGGACTAGCGGGAGATACGCAGTATTTT. The genes are TRBV9 and TRBJ2-3, with 11 bases identical to TRBD2. Germline assignment: CDR1 SGDLS and CDR2 YYNGEE. This CDR3 spans 14 amino acids. Unmatched junction bases numbered 3, after V lost 4 bases and J lost 5 bases.

This clone was seen more than once but under ten times. The genes are TRBV5-1 and TRBJ1-1; D may be TRBD1 (5 bases). With 3 bases removed from V and 11 bases from J, the gap between germline ends came to 20 bases. Germline CDR1 reads SGHRS; CDR2 reads YFSETQ. The CDR3 sequence is 14 residues long. CDR3: CASSSNPQGERAFF. CDR3 bases: TGCGCCAGCAGCTCGAACCCCCAGGGCGAACGGGCTTTCTTT.

The rearrangement links TRBV2 to TRBJ1-5; D is unclear. V lost 5 bases and J lost 0, with 17 bases in between. The CDR3 runs 17 residues. Germline values: CDR1 SNHLY, CDR2 FYNNEI. CDR3 loop: CASSREGRAFSNQPQHF. In DNA, the CDR3 is TGTGCCAGCAGTCGCGAAGGCCGGGCCTTTAGCAATCAGCCCCAGCATTTT.